This T cell receptor (beta chain) derives from a study of naive and memory T cell subsets. Whole-study findings and limits: The RNA method is potentially sensitive to activation and differentiation changes.

Germline V gene data show CDR1 as SGHNT and CDR2 as YYREEE (reference sequence). The V segment lost 1 base and the J segment 4 bases; nucleotides outside the gene matches: 8. CDR3 length: 15 amino acids. As concerns this clonotype: Antigen unknown.

The SP2 primer and nested alpha and beta constant region primers amplified ligated cDNA in four rounds. In TCRdb, the 5' RACE reads were re-called with MiXCR into one record per CDR3 protein. The profile covers approximately 49,000 distinct CDR3 sequences, with approximately 4.8% appearing a single time and under 0.95% taken by the ten largest. TCR cDNA received a 3' ligated oligonucleotide that carried a UMI. This TCR derives from a female donor in good health. V is TRBV5-4 and J is TRBJ2-7; TRBD2 aligns across 7 bases. The CDR3 DNA reads TGTGCCAGCAGCTTGAAGGGCAGGGAGGGATACGAGCAGTACTTC. This sequence encodes CASSLKGREGYEQYF. Full variable domain (missing parts from reference TRBV5-4 and TRBJ2-7): ETGVTQSPTHLIKTRGQQVTLRCSSQSGHNTVSWYQQALGQGPQFIFQYYREEENGRGNFPPRFSGLQFPNYSSELNVNALELDDSALYLCASSLKGREGYEQYFGPGTRLTVT.